The 25 T cell receptor beta chains listed next were all sequenced from one sample in a study of regulatory T cells in long-lasting Graves disease. Time point given: newly diagnosed GD, antithyroid drugs for less than 3 months. Preparation of the TCR library used RNA extracted from PBMCs. Both iRepertoire HTBI primers and Arm-PCR of CDR3 regions were used to build the TCR beta libraries. TCRdb re-derived calls from the multiplex PCR reads in MiXCR, one entry per CDR3 protein. The sample comprises 530,000 or so distinct CDR3 sequences, 13% of which are singletons, and 8.5% to 10% rests with the top ten. This same sample was also taken into another study, of T cells in Graves' hyperthyroidism and ophthalmopathy.

Material: peripheral blood mononuclear cells (PBMCs), obtained at new diagnosis, from a patient treated with antithyroid drugs. The receptors come from a man aged 25 to 40 with Graves disease.

Only a few counts were recorded for this clonotype. V is TRBV18 and J is TRBJ2-2; a possible D gene is TRBD1 (7 bases). This CDR3 spans 16 amino acids. The germline gives CDR1 KGHSH, CDR2 LQKENI. Between the trimmed V and J ends, which lost 3 bases and 3 bases, there was a span of 14 bases. In nucleotides, the CDR3 is TGTGCCAGCTCACCGGAAGACAGGGAGGACACCGGGGAGCTGTTTTTT. Protein sequence: CASSPEDREDTGELFF.

This clonotype has at least ten counts. The gene calls are TRBV20-1 and TRBJ2-1; D is possibly TRBD2 (6 bases). V was cut by 0 bases and J by 0 bases, with 18 bases left in between. Germline loops: CDR1 DFQATT, CDR2 SNEGSKA (reference sequence). This CDR3 is 18 amino acids long. The CDR3 here is CSARDDFSGLSSYNEQFF. The DNA for the CDR3 is TGCAGTGCTAGAGACGACTTTAGCGGCTTGAGCTCCTACAATGAGCAGTTCTTC.

The sample holds many counts of this clonotype. The V and J genes are TRBV6-8 and TRBJ2-1; perhaps D is TRBD1 or TRBD2 (6 bases each). The CDR3 is 14 amino acids. Trimming removed 8 bases at V and 2 bases at J, with 13 bases between. The germline gives CDR1 MNHGY, CDR2 SAAAGT. As DNA, the CDR3 is TGTGCCAGCCCCCCGGGGGCCCCCTACAATGAGCAGTTCTTC. Protein: CASPPGAPYNEQFF.

The V gene is TRBV2, the J gene TRBJ2-1; D ambiguous. This CDR3 has 13 amino acids. Deletions cut 6 bases from V and 8 bases from J, with 14 bases between. Germline CDR1 and CDR2: SNHLY and FYNNEI. In DNA form, the CDR3 reads TGTGCCAGCAGCTCGGATGCTTTTGATGAGCAGTTCTTC. This encodes CASSSDAFDEQFF. Based on the CDR3 plus reference TRBV2 and TRBJ2-1, the full variable domain is EPEVTQTPSHQVTQMGQEVILRCVPISNHLYFYWYRQILGQKVEFLVSFYNNEISEKSEIFDDQFSVERPDGSNFTLKIRSTKLEDSAMYFCASSSDAFDEQFFGPGTRLTVL.

This clonotype was observed a handful of times. This rearrangement joins TRBV3-1 to TRBJ2-3; 8 bases are a match to TRBD2. The CDR3 runs to 15 residues. CDR1 and CDR2 (germline): LGHDT, YNNKEL (reference sequence). J lost 4 bases, V lost 4 bases, and 7 bases had no gene match. CDR3 bases: TGTGCCAGCAGCCCCCAGCGGGAGAGGGCAGATACGCAGTATTTT. Protein: CASSPQRERADTQYF.

This clonotype has at least ten counts. The V call is TRBV7-9, the J call TRBJ1-4; D may be TRBD1 (6 bases). Between the trimmed V and J ends, which lost 4 bases and 13 bases, there was a span of 28 bases. CDR3 length equals 17 residues. CDR1 SEHNR and CDR2 FQNEAQ come from the germline V gene (reference sequence). CDR3 in DNA: TGTGCCAGCAGCTCAAGGACAGACCCGGCCGTCGGAGGGTCACTGTTTTTT. Protein: CASSSRTDPAVGGSLFF.

This clonotype has at least ten counts. This rearrangement joins TRBV7-3 to TRBJ2-3; D remains ambiguous. Trimming took 2 bases from V and 4 from J, leaving 4 bases between them. Germline CDR1 is SGHTA and CDR2 is FQGTGA. The CDR3 extends over 12 amino acids. The CDR3 region has the DNA TGTGCCAGCAGCTTATCGTCAGATACGCAGTATTTT. It is translated as CASSLSSDTQYF.

This clonotype was found many times. The V gene is TRBV18, the J gene TRBJ2-7; 9 bases are shared with TRBD2. The germline V gene has CDR1 KGHSH and CDR2 LQKENI. V lost 3 bases to trimming and J lost 5 bases; unmatched junction nucleotides: 2. This CDR3 is 13 amino acids long. CDR3 bases: TGTGCCAGCTCACCGAGACTAGCGGACGAGCAGTACTTC. It specifies CASSPRLADEQYF.

This clonotype showed up just a few times. The genes are TRBV20-1 and TRBJ1-3; tentatively, D is TRBD1 (5 bases). The germline V gene encodes CDR1 DFQATT and CDR2 SNEGSKA (reference sequence). This CDR3 has 19 residues. Deletions cut 0 bases from V and 2 bases from J, with 23 bases between. The CDR3 spells CSARDLRDRAGYAGNTIYF. The CDR3 nucleotides read TGCAGTGCTAGAGATTTACGGGACCGCGCCGGTTACGCTGGAAACACCATATATTTT.

This clonotype was counted between two and nine times. The chain combines TRBV28 with TRBJ2-1; 8 bases are shared with TRBD2. Germline V gene lookup returns CDR1 MDHEN and CDR2 SYDVKM. CDR3 length: 15 residues. Trimming took 5 bases from V and 4 from J; bases not matched to a gene: 7. The CDR3 loop is CASSVLAAPYNEQFF. CDR3 DNA: TGTGCCAGCAGTGTACTAGCGGCCCCATACAATGAGCAGTTCTTC.

This clonotype was counted ten times or more. The CDR3 coding sequence is TGTGCTAGTGGTTTGGTCCCTAGCGGGGAAGAGACCCAGTACTTC. It is translated as CASGLVPSGEETQYF. The J gene is TRBJ2-5, the V gene TRBV12-5; 9 bases are a match to TRBD2. The CDR3 is 15 amino acids. CDR1 and CDR2 from the germline V gene are LGHNT and FRNRAP. Losses at the gene ends were 0 bases for V and 3 bases for J; bases not matched to a gene: 2. Full variable domain (remainder filled in from reference TRBV12-5 and TRBJ2-5): DARVTQTPRHKVTEMGQEVTMRCQPILGHNTVFWYRQTMMQGLELLAYFRNRAPLDDSGMPKDRFSAEMPDATLATLKIQPSEPRDSAVYFCASGLVPSGEETQYFGPGTRLLVL.

J is TRBJ2-3 and V is TRBV20-1; a weak D match, TRBD2 (6 bases). Germline CDR1 reads DFQATT; CDR2 reads SNEGSKA (reference sequence). The CDR3 covers 17 residues. Trimming removed 0 bases at V and 6 bases at J, with 22 bases between. The CDR3 protein is CSARDLRWTIIGDTQYF. The CDR3 nucleotides are TGCAGTGCTAGAGATCTCAGATGGACTATAATAGGGGATACGCAGTATTTT.

This clonotype was counted a few times. The chain links TRBV5-1 to TRBJ2-7; D perhaps matches TRBD1 (7 bases). Trimming removed 3 bases from V and 6 bases from J, with 16 bases in between. This CDR3 contains 14 residues. CDR1 and CDR2 from the germline V gene are SGHRS and YFSETQ. For the CDR3, the DNA is TGCGCCAGCAGCTCAGGTACCCAGGGGGGCGAGCAGTACTTC. Residues: CASSSGTQGGEQYF.

In its sample, this clonotype was seen a few times. The rearrangement links TRBV6-1 to TRBJ1-5; no reliable D call. The germline V gene has CDR1 MNHNS and CDR2 SASEGT. The CDR3 is 16 residues long. Trimming removed 6 bases at V and 0 bases at J, with 15 bases between. The CDR3 loop reads CASSPVRSNSNQPQHF. Here the CDR3 DNA reads TGTGCCAGCAGCCCCGTAAGGAGCAATAGCAATCAGCCCCAGCATTTT.

There are many counts of this clonotype. This chain connects TRBV2 to TRBJ1-6; 7 nucleotides match TRBD1. V was clipped by 11 bases and J by 6 bases; unmatched bases: 7. This CDR3 has 13 residues. CDR1 is SNHLY, CDR2 FYNNEI, per germline. CDR3 DNA: TGTGCCGCTAAGGGGGCGGGTAATTCACCCCTCCACTTT. Protein product: CAAKGAGNSPLHF.

CDR3 nucleotide sequence: TGTGCCACCAGTGCTAAGAGTGTTGGAAACACCATATATTTT. The encoded protein is CATSAKSVGNTIYF. The V and J genes are TRBV24-1 and TRBJ1-3; no definite D call. Germline lookup yields CDR1 KGHDR and CDR2 SFDVKD. V dropped 5 bases and J dropped 3 bases, with 10 bases sitting between them. The CDR3 is 14 residues long.

This clonotype showed up many times. The rearrangement links TRBV28 to TRBJ2-7, with 9 bases identical to TRBD1. In germline, CDR1 is MDHEN, CDR2 SYDVKM. The V and J ends lost 5 bases and 4 bases, in that order; junction bases with no gene match: 12. The CDR3 length is 16 residues. In DNA, the CDR3 is TGTGCCAGCAGTCGCAACCCAGGGACAGGGCTATACGAGCAGTACTTC. Translation: CASSRNPGTGLYEQYF.

This clonotype was observed at least ten times. The genes are TRBV27 and TRBJ2-2; D is unclear. Trimming stripped 3 bases from V and 3 bases from J, with 8 bases between. The CDR3 loop spans 14 amino acids. Per the germline V gene, CDR1 is MNHEY and CDR2 is SMNVEV (reference sequence). This CDR3 reads CASSFMVYTGELFF. The CDR3 DNA sequence: TGTGCCAGCAGTTTTATGGTTTACACCGGGGAGCTGTTTTTT.

This clonotype was counted ten times or more. The chain is built from TRBV12-3 or TRBV12-4 and TRBJ2-7; 12 nucleotides match TRBD2. The CDR3 sequence is 16 residues long. J gave up 2 bases and V 6 bases, and 8 bases lay outside the gene matches. The CDR3 nucleotides read TGTGCCAGCAGCCCAAACCTAGCGGGAGGGGCCTACGAGCAGTACTTC. Encoded protein: CASSPNLAGGAYEQYF.

The rearrangement links TRBV29-1 to TRBJ2-7; D is uncertain. In germline, CDR1 is SQVTM, CDR2 ANQGSEA. The CDR3 has 12 residues. V was clipped by 2 bases and J by 3 bases, with 8 bases between them. The CDR3 region is CSVEIDDYEQYF. The DNA for the CDR3 is TGCAGCGTTGAAATCGACGACTACGAGCAGTACTTC.

This clonotype has just a few counts. This chain joins TRBV7-2 and TRBJ2-7; TRBD2 matches at 8 bases. The germline gives CDR1 SGHTA, CDR2 FQGNSA. CDR3 size: 18 residues. J gave up 2 bases and V 1 base, and 13 bases lay outside the gene matches. The CDR3 DNA reads TGTGCCAGCAGCTTAGGGATCGGTGGGCGGGAGGTCCCCTACGAGCAGTACTTC. Protein: CASSLGIGGREVPYEQYF.

This clonotype was recorded at least ten times. V is TRBV11-2 and J is TRBJ1-1; 8 nucleotides match TRBD1. Germline V gene data show CDR1 as SGHAT and CDR2 as FQNNGV. The CDR3 has 16 residues. The J segment lost 0 bases and the V segment lost 4 bases, leaving 7 bases of the junction unmatched. This chain's CDR3 is CASSSDRASVNTEAFF. The CDR3 bases are TGTGCCAGCAGCTCGGACAGGGCTAGTGTGAACACTGAAGCTTTCTTT.

About this clonotype: This likely traces to a read error, being one base from a far larger clone. The V gene is TRBV7-2, the J gene TRBJ2-7, with D perhaps matching TRBD1 (5 bases). V lost 4 bases and J 7 bases, leaving 23 bases between the germline ends. Germline V CDR1 and CDR2: SGHTA, FQGNSA. The length of the CDR3 is 16 residues. The CDR3 region is CASSSGGAARINEQYF. CDR3 nucleotide sequence: TGTGCCAGCAGCTCTGGTGGGGCCGCTAGAATAAATGAGCAGTACTTC.

The sample holds a few counts of this clonotype. The rearrangement joins TRBV19 to TRBJ1-3; D gene uncertain. Per the germline V gene, CDR1 is LNHDA and CDR2 is SQIVND (reference sequence). The CDR3 covers 12 residues. The germline V and J ends were trimmed by 3 bases and 0 bases, with 0 bases remaining between them. The chain's CDR3 is CASSISGNTIYF. CDR3 DNA sequence: TGTGCCAGTAGTATCTCTGGAAACACCATATATTTT.

With regard to this clonotype: A much more abundant neighbour one base away suggests this may be a read error. The CDR3 is CASSRGWGANIQHF. CDR3 nucleotide sequence: TGTGCCAGCAGTCGGGGGTGGGGGGCGAACATTCAGCACTTC. The chain uses TRBV2 and TRBJ2-4, with D perhaps given as TRBD1 or TRBD2 (6 bases each). Germline V lookup: CDR1 SNHLY, CDR2 FYNNEI. The CDR3 is made up of 14 amino acids.